The clone carrying this T cell receptor beta chain was seen a single time. Its antigen remains unknown. The junction departs from the called germline gene at one end, perhaps through a read error. Profiles of TCR beta VDJ and CDR3 were generated from a genomic DNA template. Using its own MiXCR run on the reads, TCRdb lists one record per CDR3 protein. In the table there are under 200,000 distinct CDR3 sequences, approximately 44% of which are singletons. The sample is drawn from a study of CD8+CD57+ T cells in acquired aplastic anemia. The wider study: DNA per sorted CD4+ or CD8+ sample ranged about 0.2 to 27.4 ug, averaging around 3 ug. CD4+ cells from healthy donors averaged about 10.8 million reads.

Study observations and caveats: With respect to CD8+ Simpson's diversity, patients and controls did not differ significantly. Patients had around 30 CD8+ CDR3 sequences in common with controls (the shared set).

Germline V gene data show CDR1 as MNHEY and CDR2 as SVGEGT. The CDR3 has 12 residues. The chain carries TRBV6-2 or TRBV6-3 and TRBJ2-5; no clear D. The source is a human donor in good health. Sequenced material: sorted CD4+, CD8+, or CD8+CD57+ T cells (not recorded which) from PBMCs. The CDR3 here is CAISGSAETQYF. The CDR3 nucleotides are TGTGCCATCAGTGGTTCAGCAGAGACCCAGTACTTC.